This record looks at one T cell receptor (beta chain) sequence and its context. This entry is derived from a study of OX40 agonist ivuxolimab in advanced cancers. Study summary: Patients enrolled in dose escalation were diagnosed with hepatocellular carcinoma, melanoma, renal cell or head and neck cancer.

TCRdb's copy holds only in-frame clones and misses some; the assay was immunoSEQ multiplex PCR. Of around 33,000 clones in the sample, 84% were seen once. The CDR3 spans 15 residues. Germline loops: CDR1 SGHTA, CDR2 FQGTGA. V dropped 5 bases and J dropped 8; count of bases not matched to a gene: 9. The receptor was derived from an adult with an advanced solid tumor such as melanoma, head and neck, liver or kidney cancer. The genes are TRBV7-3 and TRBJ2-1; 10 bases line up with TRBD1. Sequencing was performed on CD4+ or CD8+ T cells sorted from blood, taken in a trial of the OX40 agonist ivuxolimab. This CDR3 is CASSRGDRGPHEQFF. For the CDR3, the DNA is TGTGCCAGCAGCCGAGGGGACAGGGGCCCCCATGAGCAGTTCTTC.